This T cell receptor (beta chain) is from a study of low-dose radiotherapy and immunotherapy resistance in tumors. Notes on this clonotype: Since a far larger clone is one base different, this is likely a read error.

Time point noted: before trial treatment. Qualifying patients carried advanced solid tumors devoid of tumor-infiltrating lymphocytes. This CDR3 comprises 16 residues. Trimming took 2 bases from V and 7 from J; bases not matched to a gene: 8. Germline CDR1 and CDR2: KGHSH and LQKENI. TRAV- and TRBV-specific primers were used for first-strand cDNA, which covered alpha and beta chains. Using a constant-region primer together with a V-primer adapter, TCRs were subjected to 15 to 25 PCR cycles of amplification. MiXCR was run by TCRdb on the reads, yielding one entry per CDR3 protein. This table holds under 70,000 distinct CDR3 sequences, approximately 26% found once.

This rearrangement joins TRBV18 to TRBJ2-7, with 13 bases lining up with TRBD2. The sequencing here drew on PBMCs, taken before treatment. This sequence originates from a male donor with prostate cancer. The CDR3 nucleotides read TGTGCCAGCTCACCAACAGGGGGACTAGCGGGACATGAGCAGTACTTC. Translation: CASSPTGGLAGHEQYF.